One T cell receptor beta chain is described in this entry. As yet, its antigen is unknown. The CDR3 runs to 14 residues. V dropped 5 bases and J dropped 4; count of bases not matched to a gene: 4. CDR1 is LNHDA and CDR2 is SQIVND in the germline V gene (reference sequence). This entry is derived from a study of OX40 agonist ivuxolimab in advanced cancers. Study-wide findings and caveats: Doses of 0.1 to 3.0 mg/kg were accompanied by clonal expansion of CD4+ and CD8+ blood T cells by week 6. Some nonresponders likewise displayed low normalized T-cell clonal expansion. The antigen specificity of the peripheral T cells (those that were expanded) was not determined. The average count of expanded clones was higher among CD8+ T cells than among CD4+.

Clones were sequenced by immunoSEQ multiplex PCR, and TCRdb holds only the in-frame ones, with some missing. Of some 20,000 clones in the sample, around 80% were seen once. This specimen consisted of CD4+ or CD8+ T cells sorted from blood, obtained in a trial of the OX40 agonist ivuxolimab. The rearrangement uses TRBV19 and TRBJ2-7; 11 nucleotides agree with TRBD2. The clonotype comes from an adult with an advanced solid tumor such as melanoma, head and neck, liver or kidney cancer. This CDR3 reads CASSGGTSGYEQYF. The CDR3 bases are TGTGCCAGTAGTGGAGGGACTAGCGGTTACGAGCAGTACTTC.